These 17 T cell receptor beta chains originate from one sample sequenced in a study of regulatory T cells in long-lasting Graves disease. Regarding time point: newly diagnosed GD, antithyroid drugs for less than 3 months. Scientists built the TCR library using RNA that was extracted from PBMCs. Building the TCR beta libraries relied on iRepertoire HTBI primers, and CDR3 regions underwent Arm-PCR. TCRdb processed the multiplex PCR reads anew with MiXCR; each CDR3 protein has one entry. The table includes some 500,000 distinct CDR3 sequences, about 14% detected once. The sample was also reused in another study, on T cells in Graves' hyperthyroidism and ophthalmopathy.

The starting material was peripheral blood mononuclear cells (PBMCs), obtained at new diagnosis, from a patient treated with antithyroid drugs. These receptors were collected from a man aged 30-40 years with Graves disease.

This clonotype has a count of ten or more. The CDR3 region has the DNA TGTGCCAGTACCTATGACAGCGGATTGAACACTGAAGCTTTCTTT. It codes for CASTYDSGLNTEAFF. The chain couples TRBV6-1 to TRBJ1-1; a possible D gene is TRBD1 (5 bases). V gave up 9 bases and J gave up 0 bases, with 17 bases separating them. The germline V gene encodes CDR1 MNHNS and CDR2 SASEGT. This CDR3 spans 15 amino acids.

This clonotype was seen repeatedly, ten times or more. The gene calls are TRBV7-3 and TRBJ2-1; 7 bases match TRBD1. Germline V CDR1 and CDR2: SGHTA, FQGTGA. The CDR3 is 16 residues long. The trim removed 1 base at V and 6 bases at J, leaving 9 bases unmatched. CDR3 DNA: TGTGCCAGCAGCTTAATGGGGCGTTCAGGGGGCAATGAGCAGTTCTTC. This codes for CASSLMGRSGGNEQFF. The full variable domain, its missing parts supplied by reference TRBV7-3 and TRBJ2-1, is GAGVSQTPSNKVTEKGKYVELRCDPISGHTALYWYRQSLGQGPEFLIYFQGTGAADDSGLPNDRFFAVRPEGSVSTLKIQRTERGDSAVYLCASSLMGRSGGNEQFFGPGTRLTVL.

This clonotype was picked up many times. A read error may produce the germline difference seen at one junction end. The chain links TRBV6-1 to TRBJ1-1; D is perhaps TRBD1 (5 bases). Looked up from germline, CDR1 is MNHNS and CDR2 is SASEGT. The CDR3 loop spans 12 amino acids. The CDR3 nucleotides are TGTGCCAGCAGTGAAAGGAGGGGCCGGGGGGTCTTT. This translates into CASSERRGRGVF.

The CDR3 loop reads CASSLEQGAGGTEAFF. In DNA, the CDR3 is TGCGCCAGCAGCTTGGAACAGGGGGCAGGTGGCACTGAAGCTTTCTTT. This sequence joins TRBV5-1 and TRBJ1-1, with 9 bases identical to TRBD1. V lost 0 bases and J lost 4; bases outside the gene matches: 7. The germline CDR1 and CDR2 sequences are SGHRS and YFSETQ. CDR3 length equals 16 residues.

In nucleotides, the CDR3 is TGCAGCGTCTCCACTAGGGGATTGGACACTGAAGCTTTCTTT. This translates into CSVSTRGLDTEAFF. The gene calls are TRBV29-1 and TRBJ1-1; D perhaps matches TRBD1 (5 bases). This CDR3 spans 14 amino acids. V was shortened by 6 bases and J by 3 bases, with 17 bases between the two germline ends. CDR1 SQVTM and CDR2 ANQGSEA come from the germline V gene.

This clonotype was observed at least ten times. The chain carries TRBV29-1 and TRBJ1-4, with no clear D. CDR1 SQVTM and CDR2 ANQGSEA come from the germline V gene. Trimming cost V 3 bases and J 8 bases, with 13 bases left between them. The CDR3 runs 13 residues. Here the CDR3 DNA reads TGCAGCGTTGACGAGGGAGGCGGCGAAAAACTGTTTTTT. Protein: CSVDEGGGEKLFF.

This clonotype turned up a few times. Just one base apart from a much larger clone, this may be a read error. This sequence joins TRBV7-3 and TRBJ2-3, with 9 nucleotides matching TRBD2. The trim removed 2 bases at V and 1 base at J, leaving 4 bases unmatched. Germline V gene sequence: CDR1 SGHTA, CDR2 FQGTGA. This CDR3 has 16 residues. The CDR3 DNA reads as TGTGCCAGCAGCTTACGGACTAGCGAAGGCACAGATACGCAGTATTTT. It codes for CASSLRTSEGTDTQYF.

The chain joins TRBV20-1 to TRBJ1-5; D is unresolved. The V gene's germline CDR1 is DFQATT and CDR2 SNEGSKA (reference sequence). The V end lost 6 bases, the J end lost 5 bases, and 8 bases lay between the germline ends. There are 11 residues in the CDR3. CDR3 region: CSARKDQPQHF. CDR3 coding DNA: TGCAGTGCCAGGAAGGATCAGCCCCAGCATTTT.

The V call is TRBV19, the J call TRBJ2-3, with TRBD2 matching 10 bases. Trimming at V came to 3 bases and at J to 3 bases, leaving 9 bases not matched to a gene. Germline V gene data show CDR1 as LNHDA and CDR2 as SQIVND (reference sequence). The CDR3 has 17 amino acids. The CDR3 DNA follows: TGTGCCAGTAGTATTCCCGGCGCTAGCGGGGGAACAGATACGCAGTATTTT. It codes for CASSIPGASGGTDTQYF. Using reference TRBV19 and TRBJ2-3 for the parts outside the CDR3, the full variable domain is DGGITQSPKYLFRKEGQNVTLSCEQNLNHDAMYWYRQDPGQGLRLIYYSQIVNDFQKGDIAEGYSVSREKKESFPLTVTSAQKNPTAFYLCASSIPGASGGTDTQYFGPGTRLTVL.

For this clonotype: This may arise from a read error, as a much more abundant clone is one base away. The V gene is TRBV6-2 or TRBV6-3, the J gene TRBJ2-3; tentative D call: TRBD2 (5 bases). Per the germline V gene, CDR1 is MNHEY and CDR2 is SVGEGT. The CDR3 has 15 amino acids. The CDR3 loop reads CASSESPGIKDTQYF. Here the CDR3 DNA reads TGCGCCAGCAGTGAGTCCCCGGGAATTAAGGATACGCAGTATTTT.

There are many counts of this clonotype. The chain joins TRBV19 to TRBJ2-7; perhaps D is TRBD1 or TRBD2 (5 bases each). V lost 3 bases to trimming and J lost 0 bases, with 12 bases between them. Germline CDR1 is LNHDA and CDR2 is SQIVND (reference sequence). The CDR3 is made up of 15 amino acids. The CDR3 bases are TGTGCCAGTAGTATCGGGACGTCTCTCTCCTACGAGCAGTACTTC. Translated: CASSIGTSLSYEQYF.

This clonotype has at least ten counts. V gene TRBV5-1 combines with J gene TRBJ2-3; 10 bases are shared with TRBD1. V lost 3 bases, J lost 5 bases, and 9 bases stayed unmatched. The CDR3 totals 16 residues. CDR1 and CDR2 (germline): SGHRS, YFSETQ. The DNA for the CDR3 is TGCGCCAGCAGCTGGAATGGACAGGGGGGTGGAGATACGCAGTATTTT. It yields the protein CASSWNGQGGGDTQYF.

This clonotype turned up a few times. The chain carries TRBV24-1 and TRBJ2-2, with no clear D. CDR1 is KGHDR and CDR2 is SFDVKD in the germline V gene. V lost 4 bases to trimming and J lost 1 base, with 12 bases between them. This CDR3 is built from 16 residues. Here the CDR3 reads CATSDAGFRNTGELFF. CDR3 in DNA: TGTGCCACCAGTGACGCCGGGTTTCGGAACACCGGGGAGCTGTTTTTT.

This clonotype was detected only a few times. The genes are TRBV30 and TRBJ2-1; no clear D gene. This CDR3 comprises 11 residues. Germline values: CDR1 GTSNPN, CDR2 SVGIG (reference sequence). V shed 4 bases and J shed 9 bases, with 10 bases lying between them. For the CDR3, the DNA is TGTGCCTGGACACGTTCAGCTGAGCAGTTCTTC. Protein: CAWTRSAEQFF.

This clonotype was counted ten times or more. A junction boundary mismatches the germline segment, possibly from a read error. The chain couples TRBV6-2 or TRBV6-3 to TRBJ1-1, with 7 bases that match TRBD1. CDR1 MNHEY and CDR2 SVGEGT come from the germline V gene. This CDR3 has 15 residues. CDR3 residues: CGSCERGQKPTEAFF. CDR3 sequence (DNA): TGTGGCAGCTGTGAGAGGGGACAGAAACCCACTGAAGCTTTCTTT.

This clonotype was detected many times. The V call is TRBV27, the J call TRBJ1-1; possibly TRBD1 for D (6 bases). V lost 7 bases to trimming and J lost 0 bases, with 12 bases between them. The CDR3 covers 14 residues. Germline V CDR1 and CDR2: MNHEY, SMNVEV (reference sequence). Here the CDR3 reads CASKRGGMNTEAFF. The CDR3 coding sequence is TGTGCCAGCAAGAGGGGGGGTATGAACACTGAAGCTTTCTTT.

Ten or more counts support this clonotype. The chain carries TRBV10-3 and TRBJ1-1; D is ambiguous. CDR1 is ENHRY and CDR2 is SYGVKD in the germline V gene. The CDR3 is 14 residues long. Trimming stripped 1 base from V and 0 bases from J, with 6 bases between. The DNA of the CDR3 is TGTGCCATCAGTGAGTTCTTCATGAACACTGAAGCTTTCTTT. It specifies CAISEFFMNTEAFF.